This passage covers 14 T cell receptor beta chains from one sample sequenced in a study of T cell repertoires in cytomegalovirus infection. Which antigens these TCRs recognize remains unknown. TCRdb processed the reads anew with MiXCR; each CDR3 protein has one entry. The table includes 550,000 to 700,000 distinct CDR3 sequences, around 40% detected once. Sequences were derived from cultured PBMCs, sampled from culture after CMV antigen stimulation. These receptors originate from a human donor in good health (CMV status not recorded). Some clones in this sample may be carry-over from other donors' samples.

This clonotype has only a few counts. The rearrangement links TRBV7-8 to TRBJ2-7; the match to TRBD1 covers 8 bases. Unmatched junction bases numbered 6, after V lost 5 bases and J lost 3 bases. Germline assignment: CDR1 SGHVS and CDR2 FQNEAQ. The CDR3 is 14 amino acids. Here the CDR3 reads CASSTRDRSYEQYF. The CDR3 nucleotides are TGTGCCAGCAGCACACGGGACAGGAGCTACGAGCAGTACTTC.

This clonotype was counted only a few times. The CDR3 is CASGGHEQYF. CDR3 in DNA: TGTGCCAGTGGGGGGCACGAGCAGTACTTC. This chain joins TRBV4-2 and TRBJ2-7; D is tentatively TRBD1 or TRBD2 (6 bases each). This CDR3 contains 10 residues. V lost 9 bases and J lost 5, with 8 bases in between. Looked up from germline, CDR1 is LGHNA and CDR2 is YNFKEQ.

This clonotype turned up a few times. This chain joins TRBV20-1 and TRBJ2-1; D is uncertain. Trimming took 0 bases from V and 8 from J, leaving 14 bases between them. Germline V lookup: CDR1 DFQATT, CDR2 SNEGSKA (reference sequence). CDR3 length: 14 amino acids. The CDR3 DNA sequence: TGCAGTGCTAGAGATCTGTGGGCACGGGATGAGCAGTTCTTC. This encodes CSARDLWARDEQFF.

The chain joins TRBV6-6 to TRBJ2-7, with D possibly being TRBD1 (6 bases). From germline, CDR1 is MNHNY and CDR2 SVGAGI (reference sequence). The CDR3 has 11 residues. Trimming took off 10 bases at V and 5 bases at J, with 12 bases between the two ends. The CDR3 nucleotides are TGTGCCACCTCAAGACAGGACGAGCAGTACTTC. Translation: CATSRQDEQYF.

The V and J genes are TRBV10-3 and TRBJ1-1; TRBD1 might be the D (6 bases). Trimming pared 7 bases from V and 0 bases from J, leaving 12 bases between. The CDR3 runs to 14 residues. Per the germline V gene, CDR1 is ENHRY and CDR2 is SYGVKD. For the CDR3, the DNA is TGTGCCATCAATCCGACAGGTCTGAACACTGAAGCTTTCTTT. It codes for CAINPTGLNTEAFF.

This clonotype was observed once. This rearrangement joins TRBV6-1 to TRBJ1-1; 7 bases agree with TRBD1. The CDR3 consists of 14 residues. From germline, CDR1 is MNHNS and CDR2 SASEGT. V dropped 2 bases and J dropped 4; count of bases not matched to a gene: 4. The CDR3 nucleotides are TGTGCCAGCAGTGAATCAGGGGGAGGCACTGAAGCTTTCTTT. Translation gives CASSESGGGTEAFF.

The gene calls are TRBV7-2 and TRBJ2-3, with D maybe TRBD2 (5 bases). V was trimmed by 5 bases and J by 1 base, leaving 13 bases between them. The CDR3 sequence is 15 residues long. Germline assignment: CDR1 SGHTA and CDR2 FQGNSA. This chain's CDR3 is CASSRAARGTDTQYF. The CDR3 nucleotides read TGTGCCAGCAGCCGCGCGGCGAGGGGCACAGATACGCAGTATTTT.

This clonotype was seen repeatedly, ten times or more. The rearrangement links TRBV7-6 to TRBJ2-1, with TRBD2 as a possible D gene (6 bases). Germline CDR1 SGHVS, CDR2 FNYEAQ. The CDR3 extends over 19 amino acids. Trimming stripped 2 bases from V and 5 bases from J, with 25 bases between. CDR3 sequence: CASSLKWRARAGLNNEQFF. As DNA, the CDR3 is TGTGCCAGCAGCTTAAAATGGAGGGCGAGGGCAGGGTTGAACAATGAGCAGTTCTTC.

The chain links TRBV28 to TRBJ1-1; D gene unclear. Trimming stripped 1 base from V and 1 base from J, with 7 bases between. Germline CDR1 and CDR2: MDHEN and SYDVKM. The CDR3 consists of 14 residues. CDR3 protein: CASSLYIGNTEAFF. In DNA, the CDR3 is TGTGCCAGCAGTTTATATATAGGGAACACTGAAGCTTTCTTT.

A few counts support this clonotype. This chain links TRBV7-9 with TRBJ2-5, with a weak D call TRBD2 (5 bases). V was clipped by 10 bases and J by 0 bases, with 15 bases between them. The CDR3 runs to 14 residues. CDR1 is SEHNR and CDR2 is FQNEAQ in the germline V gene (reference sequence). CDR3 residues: CATARRGYQETQYF. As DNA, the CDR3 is TGTGCCACCGCTCGGCGAGGGTACCAAGAGACCCAGTACTTC.

CDR3 bases: TGTGCCAGCAGTCAACGCGACAATTTTGGCTATGGCTACACCTTC. Translated: CASSQRDNFGYGYTF. The chain carries TRBV27 and TRBJ1-2; D not certain. The V end lost 5 bases, the J end lost 4 bases, and 17 bases lay between the germline ends. Per germline, CDR1 MNHEY and CDR2 SMNVEV (reference sequence). There are 15 residues in the CDR3.

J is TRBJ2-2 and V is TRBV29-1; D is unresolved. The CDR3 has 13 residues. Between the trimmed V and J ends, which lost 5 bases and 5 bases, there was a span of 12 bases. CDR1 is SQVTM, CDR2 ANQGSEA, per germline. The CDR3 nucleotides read TGCAGCGTTACCCGCCCGGGTACCGGGGAGCTGTTTTTT. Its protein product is CSVTRPGTGELFF.

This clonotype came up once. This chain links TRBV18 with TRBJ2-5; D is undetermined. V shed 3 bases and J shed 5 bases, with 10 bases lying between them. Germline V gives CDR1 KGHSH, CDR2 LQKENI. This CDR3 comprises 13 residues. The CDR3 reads CASSPNSAETQYF. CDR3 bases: TGTGCCAGCTCACCGAACTCTGCGGAGACCCAGTACTTC.

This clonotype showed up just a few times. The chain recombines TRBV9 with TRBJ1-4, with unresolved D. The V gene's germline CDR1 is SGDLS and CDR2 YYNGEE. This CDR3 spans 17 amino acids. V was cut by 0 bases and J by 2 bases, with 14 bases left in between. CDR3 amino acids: CASSVAVDLGTNEKLFF. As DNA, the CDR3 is TGTGCCAGCAGCGTAGCCGTCGATCTGGGGACTAATGAAAAACTGTTTTTT.